This T cell receptor (beta chain) was documented in a study of blood T cell repertoires in COVID-19. V lost 6 bases, J lost 6 bases, and 14 bases lay in between. The CDR3 is made up of 13 amino acids. Germline V gene data show CDR1 as MNHEY and CDR2 as SVGEGT. Repertoires were generated with immunoSEQ multiplex PCR, while TCRdb's copy carries only in-frame clones and drops some. The sample gives some 56,000 clones, roughly four fifths of which show up once; around 10% is in the top ten. This clone came up a few times. This sequence joins TRBV6-2 or TRBV6-3 and TRBJ1-2, with D unclear. This receptor was identified in a man of 80 years or more with COVID-19, enrolled during active disease. Sample: peripheral blood. CDR3 region: CASSRPWAHGYTF. The CDR3 DNA sequence: TGTGCCAGCAGCCGCCCCTGGGCCCATGGCTACACCTTC.